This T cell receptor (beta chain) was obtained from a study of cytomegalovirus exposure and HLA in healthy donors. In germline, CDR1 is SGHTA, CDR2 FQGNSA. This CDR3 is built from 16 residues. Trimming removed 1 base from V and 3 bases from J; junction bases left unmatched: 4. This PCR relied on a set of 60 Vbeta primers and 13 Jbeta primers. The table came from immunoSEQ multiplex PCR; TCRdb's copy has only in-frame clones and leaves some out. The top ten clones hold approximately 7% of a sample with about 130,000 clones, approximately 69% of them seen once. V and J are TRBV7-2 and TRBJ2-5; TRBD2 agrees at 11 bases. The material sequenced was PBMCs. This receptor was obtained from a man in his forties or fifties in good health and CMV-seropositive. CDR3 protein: CASSLERLAGKETQYF. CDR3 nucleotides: TGTGCCAGCAGCTTAGAGCGACTAGCGGGGAAAGAGACCCAGTACTTC.